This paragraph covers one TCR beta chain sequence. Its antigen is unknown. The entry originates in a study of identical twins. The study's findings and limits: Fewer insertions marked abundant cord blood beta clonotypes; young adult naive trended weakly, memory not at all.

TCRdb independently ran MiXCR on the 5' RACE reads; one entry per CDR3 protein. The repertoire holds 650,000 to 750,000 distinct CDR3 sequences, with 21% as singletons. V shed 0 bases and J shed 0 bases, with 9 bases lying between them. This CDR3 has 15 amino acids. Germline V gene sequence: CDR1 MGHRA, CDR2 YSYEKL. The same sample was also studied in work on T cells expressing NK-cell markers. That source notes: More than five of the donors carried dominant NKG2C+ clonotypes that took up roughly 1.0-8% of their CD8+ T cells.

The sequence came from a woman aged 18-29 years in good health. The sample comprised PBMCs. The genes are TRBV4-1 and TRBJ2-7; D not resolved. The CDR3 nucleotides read TGCGCCAGCAGCCAAGATAACACACCCTCCTACGAGCAGTACTTC. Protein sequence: CASSQDNTPSYEQYF.